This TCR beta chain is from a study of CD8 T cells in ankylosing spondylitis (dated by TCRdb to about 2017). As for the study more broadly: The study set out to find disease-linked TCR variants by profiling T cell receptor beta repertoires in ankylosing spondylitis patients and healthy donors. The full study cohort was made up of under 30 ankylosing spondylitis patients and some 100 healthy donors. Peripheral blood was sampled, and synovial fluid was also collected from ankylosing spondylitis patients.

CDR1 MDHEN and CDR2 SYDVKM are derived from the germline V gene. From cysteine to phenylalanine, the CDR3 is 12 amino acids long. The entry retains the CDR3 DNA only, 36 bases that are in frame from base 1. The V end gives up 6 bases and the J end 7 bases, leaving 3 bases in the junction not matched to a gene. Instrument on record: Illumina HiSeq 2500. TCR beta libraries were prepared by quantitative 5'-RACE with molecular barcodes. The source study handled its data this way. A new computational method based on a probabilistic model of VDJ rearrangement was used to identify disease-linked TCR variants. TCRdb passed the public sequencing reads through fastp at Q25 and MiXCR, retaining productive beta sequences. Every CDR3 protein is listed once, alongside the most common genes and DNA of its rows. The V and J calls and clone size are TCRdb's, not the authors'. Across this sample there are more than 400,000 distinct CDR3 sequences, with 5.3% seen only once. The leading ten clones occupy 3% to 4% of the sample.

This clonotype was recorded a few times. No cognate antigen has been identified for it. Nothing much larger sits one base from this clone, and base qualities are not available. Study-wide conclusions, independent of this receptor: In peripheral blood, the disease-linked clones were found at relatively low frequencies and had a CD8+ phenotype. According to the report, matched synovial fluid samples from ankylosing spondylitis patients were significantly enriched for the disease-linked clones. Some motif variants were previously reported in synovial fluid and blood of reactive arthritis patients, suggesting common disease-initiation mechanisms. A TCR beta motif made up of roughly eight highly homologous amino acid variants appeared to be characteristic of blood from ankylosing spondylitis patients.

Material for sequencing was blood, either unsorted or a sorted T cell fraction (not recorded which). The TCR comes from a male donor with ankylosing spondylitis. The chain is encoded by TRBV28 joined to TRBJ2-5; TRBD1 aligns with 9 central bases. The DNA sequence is TGTGCCAGCAGGGAGACAGGGGGGACCCAGTACTTC. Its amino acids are CASRETGGTQYF.